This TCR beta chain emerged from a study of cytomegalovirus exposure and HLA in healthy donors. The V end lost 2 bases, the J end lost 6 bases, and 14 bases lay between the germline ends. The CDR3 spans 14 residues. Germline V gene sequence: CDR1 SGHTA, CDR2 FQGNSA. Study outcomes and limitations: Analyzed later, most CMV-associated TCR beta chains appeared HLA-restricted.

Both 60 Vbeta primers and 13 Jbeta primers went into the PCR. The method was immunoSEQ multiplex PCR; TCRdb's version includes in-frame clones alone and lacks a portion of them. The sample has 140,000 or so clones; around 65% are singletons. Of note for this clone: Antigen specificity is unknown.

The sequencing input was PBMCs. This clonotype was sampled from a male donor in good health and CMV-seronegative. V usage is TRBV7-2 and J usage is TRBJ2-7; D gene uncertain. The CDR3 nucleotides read TGTGCCAGCAGCTTACCTCTACTTGGTGGCGAGCAGTACTTC. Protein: CASSLPLLGGEQYF.